The 7 T cell receptor beta chains in this list originate from one sample, sequenced in a study of T-cell reconstitution after alpha-beta-depleted transplantation in children. As it was prepared, the TCRbeta library received unique molecular identifiers. TCRdb reanalysed the PCR reads using MiXCR and keeps one entry per CDR3 protein. The profile shows roughly 500,000 distinct CDR3 sequences, approximately 12% of them singletons. Source: PBMCs from the stem cell graft donor, taken from the stem cell graft. All receptors derive from a human donor who donated a stem cell graft to a child with combined immunodeficiency.

This clonotype has just a few counts. The rearrangement joins TRBV7-8 to TRBJ1-1; the match to TRBD1 covers 8 bases. The CDR3 is 14 amino acids. V dropped 1 base and J dropped 4; count of bases not matched to a gene: 2. Germline assignment: CDR1 SGHVS and CDR2 FQNEAQ. The CDR3 DNA reads TGTGCCAGCAGCTTAGGCAGGGGGCTCACTGAAGCTTTCTTT. This codes for CASSLGRGLTEAFF.

This clonotype was counted at least ten times. V usage is TRBV6-2 or TRBV6-3 and J usage is TRBJ2-3; 10 bases are shared with TRBD2. This CDR3 is 17 amino acids long. Germline trimming cut 6 bases from V and 5 bases from J; bases unmatched to any gene: 14. The germline gives CDR1 MNHEY, CDR2 SVGEGT. The CDR3 region is CASSNRLAGDTGDTQYF. CDR3 coding DNA: TGTGCCAGCAGCAACCGGCTAGCGGGAGACACGGGAGATACGCAGTATTTT.

This clonotype was recorded many times. The chain has TRBV12-3 or TRBV12-4 and TRBJ1-5; the D gene is possibly TRBD1 (6 bases). This CDR3 region has 15 residues. V lost 6 bases to trimming and J lost 6 bases, with 18 bases between them. The CDR3 DNA is TGTGCCAGCAGCACTAACAGGGAGGGTAGTCAGCCCCAGCATTTT. Amino acid sequence: CASSTNREGSQPQHF.

This clonotype was seen repeatedly, ten times or more. The genes are TRBV7-9 and TRBJ1-6, with D perhaps TRBD1 (6 bases). The CDR3 consists of 15 residues. V shed 5 bases and J shed 7 bases, with 15 bases lying between them. Germline V gene lookup returns CDR1 SEHNR and CDR2 FQNEAQ (reference sequence). The CDR3 DNA reads as TGTGCCAGCAGCACAAGGGACATCCCGAATTCACCCCTCCACTTT. Encoded protein: CASSTRDIPNSPLHF.

This clonotype was counted only a few times. This sequence joins TRBV11-2 and TRBJ1-5, with TRBD1 as a possible D gene (5 bases). CDR1 is SGHAT, CDR2 FQNNGV, per germline. This CDR3 has 15 amino acids. The V and J ends lost 5 bases and 7 bases respectively, with 18 bases between them. The DNA of the CDR3 is TGTGCCAGCAGCCCACTTGGACACTCGGAGCAGCCCCAGCATTTT. Translated, it gives CASSPLGHSEQPQHF.

This clonotype was seen a handful of times. The chain recombines TRBV6-5 with TRBJ1-4, with D uncertain. The CDR3 is 16 amino acids. The germline V and J ends were trimmed by 4 bases and 0 bases, with 12 bases remaining between them. The germline V gene encodes CDR1 MNHEY and CDR2 SVGAGI. CDR3 in amino acids: CASSSAGGATNEKLFF. The DNA of the CDR3 is TGTGCCAGCAGTTCCGCCGGCGGAGCAACTAATGAAAAACTGTTTTTT.

Ten or more counts support this clonotype. In nucleotides, the CDR3 is TGTGCCAGCAGCACGGACGGAGAAAACATTCAGTACTTC. The encoded protein is CASSTDGENIQYF. The V gene is TRBV7-9, the J gene TRBJ2-4; unclear D gene. The V gene lost 5 bases and the J gene lost 5 bases, with 10 bases spanning the gap. The CDR3 loop spans 13 amino acids. The germline V gene has CDR1 SEHNR and CDR2 FQNEAQ (reference sequence).